This T cell receptor (beta chain) was observed in a study of blood T cell repertoires in COVID-19. The CDR3 totals 14 residues. CDR1 and CDR2 from the germline V gene are SGHTA and FQGNSA. V lost 1 base to trimming and J lost 6 bases, with 10 bases between them. This clone was seen only a few times. Produced via immunoSEQ multiplex PCR; TCRdb's table is partial and in-frame only. The sample has 80,000 to 95,000 clones, about 87% seen once. The J gene is TRBJ1-5, the V gene TRBV7-2; D call uncertain. The source is a human donor in a cohort sampled during active COVID-19. The sample taken for sequencing was peripheral blood. The CDR3 sequence: CASSLVLAGQPQHF. CDR3 bases: TGTGCCAGCAGCTTAGTTCTGGCAGGTCAGCCCCAGCATTTT.